These 28 T cell receptor beta chains came from one sample sequenced in a study of blood T cell repertoires in COVID-19. Measured with immunoSEQ multiplex PCR; TCRdb has only the in-frame clones, and not every one. The repertoire consists of roughly 63,000 clones, with 70% to 85% occurring once and the leading ten covering approximately 30%. The sample comprised peripheral blood. The receptor set was obtained from a human donor in a cohort sampled during active COVID-19.

The V gene is TRBV3-1 (or the pseudogene TRBV3-2), the J gene TRBJ2-6, with TRBD2 identical over 9 bases. The CDR3 has 20 amino acids. Trimming removed 1 base from V and 0 bases from J; junction bases left unmatched: 10. Germline CDR1 LGHDT, CDR2 YNNKEL (reference sequence). This CDR3 is CASSQGLAGLFFSGANVLTF. For the CDR3, the DNA is TGTGCCAGCAGCCAAGGGCTAGCGGGGTTGTTTTTCTCTGGGGCCAACGTCCTGACTTTC.

The DNA of the CDR3 is TGCAGCGTTGAAGGCGGGAGCTTCTACAATGAGCAGTTCTTC. Protein: CSVEGGSFYNEQFF. The genes are TRBV29-1 and TRBJ2-1; 7 bases are a match to TRBD2. The germline gives CDR1 SQVTM, CDR2 ANQGSEA. There are 14 residues in the CDR3. The trim removed 1 base at V and 3 bases at J, leaving 3 bases unmatched.

This sequence joins TRBV2 and TRBJ2-5; a possible D gene is TRBD2 (7 bases). The V end was cut by 7 bases, the J end by 4 bases, with 16 bases between. The CDR3 has 14 amino acids. Germline loops: CDR1 SNHLY, CDR2 FYNNEI. Here the CDR3 reads CASNNGGRGETQYF. The CDR3 DNA is TGTGCCAGCAACAACGGGGGGCGCGGAGAGACCCAGTACTTC.

In the case of this clone: One junction end disagrees with the germline gene, perhaps due to a read error. The CDR3 bases are TGTGCCAGCTCACCACCGCTAGGGCAGGGGGGAGTGAACACTGAAGCTTTTTTT. This codes for CASSPPLGQGGVNTEAFF. V usage is TRBV18 and J usage is TRBJ1-1; TRBD1 matches 7 bases. The CDR3 has 18 residues. Germline CDR1 is KGHSH and CDR2 is LQKENI.

Ten or more counts support this clone. The sample holds other DNA sequences that translate to the same CDR3. This chain joins TRBV5-1 and TRBJ1-4; 10 bases are a match to TRBD1. The germline gives CDR1 SGHRS, CDR2 YFSETQ. V was clipped by 5 bases and J by 8 bases; unmatched bases: 6. CDR3 length: 14 amino acids. The CDR3 protein is CASRQDRGTEKLFF. The CDR3 DNA follows: TGCGCCAGCAGACAGGACAGGGGGACGGAAAAACTGTTTTTT.

The CDR3 loop is CASSFGGSSYEQYF. In DNA, the CDR3 is TGTGCCAGCAGCTTCGGTGGGAGCTCCTACGAGCAGTACTTC. The chain carries TRBV28 and TRBJ2-7; D is possibly TRBD2 (5 bases). Germline loops: CDR1 MDHEN, CDR2 SYDVKM. V lost 6 bases, J lost 0 bases, and 12 bases lay in between. This CDR3 contains 14 residues.

The chain uses TRBV9 and TRBJ2-1; 15 bases fit TRBD2. This CDR3 comprises 17 residues. Germline V gene sequence: CDR1 SGDLS, CDR2 YYNGEE. V lost 0 bases, J lost 7 bases, and 5 bases stayed unmatched. The CDR3: CASSVARTSGRVNEQFF. The CDR3 DNA reads TGTGCCAGCAGCGTAGCAAGGACTAGCGGGAGGGTGAATGAGCAGTTCTTC.

This chain links TRBV29-1 with TRBJ2-3, with 13 positions matching TRBD2. The CDR3 covers 14 residues. Germline loops: CDR1 SQVTM, CDR2 ANQGSEA. J was trimmed by 4 bases and V by 8 bases; bases with no gene match: 6. The CDR3 region has the DNA TGCAGCATACGGACTAGCGGGAGTTCAGATACGCAGTATTTT. Its protein product is CSIRTSGSSDTQYF.

This clone has a handful of counts. The CDR3 is CASSQWAGTENTGELFF. CDR3 nucleotides: TGCGCCAGCAGTCAGTGGGCCGGGACTGAGAACACCGGGGAGCTGTTTTTT. J is TRBJ2-2 and V is TRBV23-1; D perhaps matches TRBD2 (6 bases). TRBV23-1 is an open reading frame, and its role is uncertain. V lost 3 bases and J lost 1, with 15 bases in between. CDR3 length: 17 residues.

V is TRBV7-2 and J is TRBJ2-7; D is unclear. The CDR3 is made up of 14 amino acids. V gave up 3 bases and J gave up 0 bases, with 9 bases separating them. Germline V gene data show CDR1 as SGHTA and CDR2 as FQGNSA. CDR3 DNA: TGTGCCAGCAGCTTCTACGGGTACTCCTACGAGCAGTACTTC. It yields the protein CASSFYGYSYEQYF.

The rearrangement joins TRBV10-1 to TRBJ2-1; 14 bases agree with TRBD2. This CDR3 contains 16 residues. Unmatched junction bases numbered 10, after V lost 6 bases and J lost 9 bases. Germline V gene sequence: CDR1 WNHNN, CDR2 SYGVQD (reference sequence). CDR3 in amino acids: CASSSTSGRGYGEQFF. CDR3 DNA sequence: TGCGCCAGCAGCTCGACTAGCGGGAGGGGTTACGGTGAGCAGTTCTTC.

A few counts support this clone. V is TRBV9 and J is TRBJ1-5; maybe TRBD1 (5 bases). Germline V gives CDR1 SGDLS, CDR2 YYNGEE. V was clipped by 2 bases and J by 6 bases, with 12 bases between them. This CDR3 has 14 amino acids. For the CDR3, the DNA is TGTGCCAGCAGCGTTTCAGGGAAGGGTCAGCCCCAGCATTTT. It is translated as CASSVSGKGQPQHF.

The chain has TRBV9 and TRBJ2-7; 7 nucleotides align to TRBD2. This CDR3 is built from 13 residues. Germline V gives CDR1 SGDLS, CDR2 YYNGEE. With 3 bases clipped from V and 7 bases from J, the junction kept 7 bases outside the gene matches. The CDR3 nucleotides are TGTGCCAGCAGCGAAAGCCCCGGGAGGGAGCAGTACTTC. It yields the protein CASSESPGREQYF.

This clone appeared a few times. The chain is built from TRBV11-3 and TRBJ2-1; perhaps TRBD2 as D (5 bases). The CDR3 sequence is 16 residues long. In germline, CDR1 is SGHNT, CDR2 YENEEA. The V end was cut by 1 base, the J end by 0 bases, with 10 bases between. CDR3 nucleotides: TGTGCCAGCAGCTTAGCGGGAACGGGCTCCTACAATGAGCAGTTCTTC. Amino acids: CASSLAGTGSYNEQFF.

The V gene is TRBV11-2, the J gene TRBJ2-1; 8 bases map to TRBD2. The germline CDR1 and CDR2 sequences are SGHAT and FQNNGV. The CDR3 sequence is 14 residues long. V gave up 1 base and J gave up 9 bases; unmatched junction bases: 5. As DNA, the CDR3 is TGTGCCAGCAGCTTAGCCCGCGGGAGGCCTGAGCAGTTCTTC. This encodes CASSLARGRPEQFF.

DNA for the CDR3: TGTGCCAGTAGTTCCGGGACAGGGACGGGCGGGGAGCTGTTTTTT. Protein product: CASSSGTGTGGELFF. V gene TRBV19 combines with J gene TRBJ2-2, with TRBD1 identical over 9 bases. From germline, CDR1 is LNHDA and CDR2 SQIVND (reference sequence). The CDR3 is 15 amino acids. V dropped 5 bases and J dropped 7; count of bases not matched to a gene: 8.

The rearrangement links TRBV5-4 to TRBJ1-1; no clear D. The V gene lost 10 bases and the J gene lost 5 bases, with 18 bases spanning the gap. The CDR3 is made up of 13 amino acids. Germline V gene sequence: CDR1 SGHNT, CDR2 YYREEE (reference sequence). The CDR3 loop reads CAASGEVLTEAFF. The CDR3 DNA is TGTGCCGCGAGCGGGGAGGTATTAACTGAAGCTTTCTTT.

The chain carries TRBV6-5 and TRBJ2-3; tentatively, D is TRBD2 (6 bases). V gave up 2 bases and J gave up 0 bases, with 12 bases separating them. Looked up from germline, CDR1 is MNHEY and CDR2 is SVGAGI. This CDR3 has 16 residues. The DNA for the CDR3 is TGTGCCAGCAGTTACGGGGCGGGAACTAGCACAGATACGCAGTATTTT. It yields the protein CASSYGAGTSTDTQYF.

The chain uses TRBV5-6 and TRBJ2-5, with 9 bases that match TRBD2. V lost 3 bases, J lost 1 base, and 10 bases stayed unmatched. CDR1 is SGHDT and CDR2 is YYEEEE in the germline V gene. The CDR3 has 17 residues. The CDR3: CASSWGLAGRGQETQYF. CDR3 bases: TGTGCCAGCAGCTGGGGACTAGCCGGCCGCGGCCAAGAGACCCAGTACTTC.

In this sample, this clone turned up once. The chain carries TRBV15 and TRBJ2-7; D might be TRBD1 (5 bases). Trimming took off 0 bases at V and 5 bases at J, with 8 bases between the two ends. The CDR3 sequence is 13 residues long. CDR1 is LNHNV, CDR2 YYDKDF, per germline (reference sequence). CDR3 sequence reads: CATSRDPRDEQYF. DNA for the CDR3: TGTGCCACCAGCAGAGATCCCAGGGACGAGCAGTACTTC. The full variable domain, rest sourced from reference TRBV15 and TRBJ2-7, is DAMVIQNPRYQVTQFGKPVTLSCSQTLNHNVMYWYQQKSSQAPKLLFHYYDKDFNNEADTPDNFQSRRPNTSFCFLDIRSPGLGDTAMYLCATSRDPRDEQYFGPGTRLTVT.

The gene calls are TRBV15 and TRBJ2-5, with 7 bases that match TRBD2. The CDR3 sequence is 14 residues long. Germline lookup yields CDR1 LNHNV and CDR2 YYDKDF (reference sequence). V was pared by 2 bases and J by 4 bases, with 4 bases of the junction left unmatched. CDR3 sequence reads: CATSRPAGLETQYF. Here the CDR3 DNA reads TGTGCCACCAGCAGACCAGCGGGACTAGAGACCCAGTACTTC.

This clone was seen a few times. The gene calls are TRBV6-2 or TRBV6-3 and TRBJ2-1; TRBD2 matches at 13 bases. The germline V gene encodes CDR1 MNHEY and CDR2 SVGEGT. The CDR3 is 14 residues long. V dropped 4 bases and J dropped 6; count of bases not matched to a gene: 0. The CDR3 DNA is TGTGCCAGCAGTTGGACTAGCGGGAGCAATGAGCAGTTCTTC. This translates into CASSWTSGSNEQFF.

This chain connects TRBV3-1 (or the pseudogene TRBV3-2) to TRBJ2-7, with D tentatively TRBD2 (7 bases). Looked up from germline, CDR1 is LGHDT and CDR2 is YNNKEL (reference sequence). The CDR3 consists of 14 residues. With 8 bases removed from V and 0 bases from J, the gap between germline ends came to 14 bases. The CDR3 bases are TGTGCCAGCGGGAGGGGGGGCTACTCCTACGAGCAGTACTTC. Protein product: CASGRGGYSYEQYF.

The chain combines TRBV5-1 with TRBJ2-7; no clear D. V lost 0 bases and J 1 base, leaving 5 bases between the germline ends. Germline V CDR1 and CDR2: SGHRS, YFSETQ. This CDR3 region has 13 residues. The CDR3 DNA reads TGCGCCAGCAGCTTGGACGGTTCCTACGAGCAGTACTTC. It codes for CASSLDGSYEQYF.

V is TRBV2 and J is TRBJ2-7; the D gene is possibly TRBD1 (6 bases). CDR1 is SNHLY, CDR2 FYNNEI, per germline. Trimming took off 7 bases at V and 4 bases at J, with 20 bases between the two ends. The CDR3 length is 15 residues. The CDR3 DNA follows: TGTGCCAGCATCGGACAGCGCATCGCCCCTTACGAGCAGTACTTC. Amino acid sequence: CASIGQRIAPYEQYF.

V and J are TRBV11-2 and TRBJ1-1; TRBD1 agrees at 9 bases. After removal of 7 bases from V and 2 bases from J, the junction contained 5 bases not matched to a gene. The length of the CDR3 is 14 residues. Germline CDR1 is SGHAT and CDR2 is FQNNGV. The CDR3 DNA is TGTGCCAGCACCAGGACAGGGGCTAACACTGAAGCTTTCTTT. Amino acid sequence: CASTRTGANTEAFF.

This chain uses TRBV7-2 with TRBJ2-1; 8 bases are a match to TRBD2. The CDR3 is 16 residues long. CDR1 and CDR2 (germline): SGHTA, FQGNSA. V lost 4 bases to trimming and J lost 2 bases; unmatched junction nucleotides: 7. The CDR3 region has the DNA TGTGCCAGCAGCTCGCAAGGGACTAGAACCTACAATGAGCAGTTCTTC. Encoded protein: CASSSQGTRTYNEQFF.

The chain joins TRBV5-4 to TRBJ2-3, with D unresolved. CDR1 and CDR2 from the germline V gene are SGHNT and YYREEE (reference sequence). Trimming removed 6 bases at V and 2 bases at J, with 10 bases between. The CDR3 contains 13 residues. In DNA form, the CDR3 reads TGTGCCAGCATGCTACCGAACACAGATACGCAGTATTTT. This encodes CASMLPNTDTQYF.